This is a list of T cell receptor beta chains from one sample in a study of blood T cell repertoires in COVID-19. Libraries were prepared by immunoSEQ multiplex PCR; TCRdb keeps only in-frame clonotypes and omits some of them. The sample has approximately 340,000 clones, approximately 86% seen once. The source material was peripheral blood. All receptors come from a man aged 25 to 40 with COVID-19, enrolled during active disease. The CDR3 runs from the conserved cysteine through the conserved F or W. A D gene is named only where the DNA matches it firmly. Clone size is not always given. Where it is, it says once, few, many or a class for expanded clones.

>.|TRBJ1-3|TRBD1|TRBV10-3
TGTGCCATCAGAAGGACAGGGGCAGGCTCTGGAAACACCATATATTTT
CAIRRTGAGSGNTIYF
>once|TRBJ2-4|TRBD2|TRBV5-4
TGTGCCAGCAGCCCTGGTACTAGCGGGATAGCCAAAAACATTCAGTACTTC
CASSPGTSGIAKNIQYF
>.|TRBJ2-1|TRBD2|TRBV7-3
TGTGCCAGCAGCCTGGGGACTAGCGGCTATGAGCAGTTCTTC
CASSLGTSGYEQFF
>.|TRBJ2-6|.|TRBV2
TGTGCCAGCAGTGAATCACAGGCCAAGAACGTCCTGACTTTC
CASSESQAKNVLTF
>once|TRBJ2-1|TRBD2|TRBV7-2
TGTGCCAGCAGCAAAAAGGTAATAGCGGGGGATGAGCAGTTCTTC
CASSKKVIAGDEQFF
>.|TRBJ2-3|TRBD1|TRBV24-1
TGTGCCACCAGTCCGAGGGGGCGGACAGATACGCAGTATTTT
CATSPRGRTDTQYF
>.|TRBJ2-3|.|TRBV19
TGTGCCAGTACCAGTGCTAGCACAGATACGCAGTATTTT
CASTSASTDTQYF
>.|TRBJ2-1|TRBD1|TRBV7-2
TGTGCCAGCAGTCCACAGGGGGCTTATTACAATGAGCAGTTCTTC
CASSPQGAYYNEQFF
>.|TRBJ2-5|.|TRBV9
TGTGCCAGCAGCGGCAATCTAGCAAACCAAGAGACCCAGTACTTC
CASSGNLANQETQYF
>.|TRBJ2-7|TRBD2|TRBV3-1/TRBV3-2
TGTGCCAGCAGCCTCAGACCGGGGGGGTCCTACGAGCAGTACTTC
CASSLRPGGSYEQYF
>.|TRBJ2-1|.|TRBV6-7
TGTGCCAGCAGCCCCGGGGGTGCCTCCTACAATGAGCAGTTCTTC
CASSPGGASYNEQFF
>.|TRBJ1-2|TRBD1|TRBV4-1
TGCGCCAGCAGCCAGCAATCCGGGACAGGGGGCCGGGGCTACACCTTC
CASSQQSGTGGRGYTF
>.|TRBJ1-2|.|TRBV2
TGTGCCAGCAGTGTGGAAGGGGTCTATGGCTACACCTTC
CASSVEGVYGYTF
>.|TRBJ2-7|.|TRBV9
TGTGCCAGCAGCGTAGGGGGGACTCAAACCTACGAGCAGTACTTC
CASSVGGTQTYEQYF